These T cell receptor beta chains were read from a single sample in a study of CD8 T cells in ankylosing spondylitis. MiXCR, applied by TCRdb to the 5' RACE reads, yields one record per CDR3 protein. The sample contains more than 300,000 distinct CDR3 sequences, approximately 10% of which appear only once. The sequenced sample was blood, either unsorted or a sorted T cell fraction (not recorded which). The receptor set was obtained from a female donor with ankylosing spondylitis or in good health (not recorded which). CDR3s include the opening cysteine and the closing phenylalanine or tryptophan. Fields, in order: clone size, V gene, J gene, D gene, CDR3 DNA, CDR3 protein. The D gene is left open where the match is weak. The size entry is marked missing in some rows and otherwise reads once, few, many or a size class.

>NA|TRBV7-7|TRBJ2-5|NA
TGTGCTAGCAGCCCCGACACCACGGGGACCCAGTACTTC
CASSPDTTGTQYF
>few|TRBV29-1|TRBJ1-1|NA
TGCAGCGCCAGGTCCGGTTTAGGATACACTGAAGCTTTCTTT
CSARSGLGYTEAFF
>many|TRBV10-2|TRBJ2-1|NA
TGCGCCAGCAGTCCAGGGGGGGAGATAGAGCAGTTCTTC
CASSPGGEIEQFF
>few|TRBV5-1|TRBJ2-7|NA
TGCGCCAGCAGCCGAGGAGGGGGTTCCTACGAGCAGTACTTC
CASSRGGGSYEQYF
>NA|TRBV19|TRBJ1-5|NA
TGTGCCAGTAGTGTCCTCCGGGACGGCAATCAGCCCCAGCATTTT
CASSVLRDGNQPQHF
>NA|TRBV28|TRBJ1-4|NA
TGTGCCAGCAGATCTCCCCTCGGAAGCGAACTGTTTTTT
CASRSPLGSELFF
>few|TRBV20-1|TRBJ1-5|TRBD1
TGCAGTGCCGCCGCCATCGGACAGGGGGTCAGTCAGCCCCAGCATTTT
CSAAAIGQGVSQPQHF
>few|TRBV12-3/TRBV12-4|TRBJ1-1|NA
TGTGCCAGCAGTTCCCATGGGCGCCTGAACACTGAAGCTTTCTTT
CASSSHGRLNTEAFF
>many|TRBV29-1|TRBJ2-7|NA
TGCAGCGTTGATAGCGGATCTACCTACGAGCAGTACTTC
CSVDSGSTYEQYF
>few|TRBV6-2/TRBV6-3|TRBJ1-5|NA
TGTGCCAGCTCCTTCCGCGGAAATTTAATCGTAGCCCAGCATTTT
CASSFRGNLIVAQHF
>many|TRBV3-1|TRBJ2-1|NA
TGTGCCAGCAGCCAGGATTTAGGCTACAATGAGCAGTTCTTC
CASSQDLGYNEQFF
>many|TRBV12-3/TRBV12-4|TRBJ2-2|TRBD1
TGTGCCAGCAGTTTCCGACAGGGCCCCGGGGAGCTGTTTTTT
CASSFRQGPGELFF
>NA|TRBV5-1|TRBJ2-7|TRBD1
TGCGCCAGCAGCTTGAACAGGGGACCCTACGAGCAGTACTTC
CASSLNRGPYEQYF
>NA|TRBV20-1|TRBJ1-2|TRBD1
TGCTGTGCTAGAGAAGGGCCGGGACAGGGGGCGCGTAACTATGGCTACACCTTC
CCAREGPGQGARNYGYTF
>many|TRBV19|TRBJ2-1|NA
TGTGCCAGTAGTATCTCCCGGAGCTCCTACAATGAGCAGTTCTTC
CASSISRSSYNEQFF
>many|TRBV20-1|TRBJ2-1|TRBD1
TGCAGTGCTAGTGGACTCGGACAGGGCTACAATGAGCAGTTCTTC
CSASGLGQGYNEQFF
>many|TRBV5-1|TRBJ2-2|TRBD2
TGCGCCAGCAGCGAAGGACTAGAAAACACCGGGGAGCTGTTTTTT
CASSEGLENTGELFF
>many|TRBV28|TRBJ2-7|TRBD2
TGTGCCAGCAGCACTAGCGGGAGGGCCGCCTACGAGCAGTACTTC
CASSTSGRAAYEQYF
>many|TRBV27|TRBJ2-1|NA
TGTGCCAGCAGTGCCTCACGGCCAAGAGCGCCCGGGCAGTTCTTC
CASSASRPRAPGQFF
>NA|TRBV6-2/TRBV6-3|TRBJ1-1|TRBD1
TGTGCCAGCAGTTATCCGGGACAGATTCTTCGACTGAACACTGAAGCTTTCTTT
CASSYPGQILRLNTEAFF
>many|TRBV7-9|TRBJ2-1|NA
TGTGCCAGCAGCTCGGACTCGGCCGGAAATGAGCAGTTCTTC
CASSSDSAGNEQFF
>few|TRBV2|TRBJ1-4|TRBD1
TGTGCCAGCAGTAGGGGGCGAGGAACTAATGAAAAACTGTTTTTT
CASSRGRGTNEKLFF
>many|TRBV28|TRBJ2-4|TRBD2
TGTGCCAGCAGCGGGACTACCAAAAACATTCAGTACTTC
CASSGTTKNIQYF
>NA|TRBV5-1|TRBJ2-1|TRBD2
TGCGCCAGCAGCTACGACGGGGGGGGCCCCCAGTTCTTC
CASSYDGGGPQFF
>many|TRBV13|TRBJ1-1|TRBD1
TGTGCCAGCAGCCCGCAAAATAGGGGGCCTAACACTGAAGCTTTCTTT
CASSPQNRGPNTEAFF
>many|TRBV11-2|TRBJ1-2|NA
TGTGCCAGCAGCAAACCGGGATACTACTATGGCTACACCTTC
CASSKPGYYYGYTF
>NA|TRBV28|TRBJ1-1|NA
TGTGCCAGCGGGGAGGGGGACACTGAAGCTTTCTTT
CASGEGDTEAFF
>few|TRBV20-1|TRBJ2-7|NA
TGCAGTGCTATGTTGCCCCCGGGACTGTCTGCCGAGCAGTACTTC
CSAMLPPGLSAEQYF
>few|TRBV4-2|TRBJ2-5|NA
TGTGCCAGCAGCCAGTCCCCGGGCGAAGCGGGAGAGACCCAGTACTTC
CASSQSPGEAGETQYF
>many|TRBV20-1|TRBJ2-1|NA
TGCAGTGCTAGAGATGAACTAGTCAGCCTCAATGAGCAGTTCTTC
CSARDELVSLNEQFF
>few|TRBV3-1|TRBJ2-5|NA
TGTGCCAGCAGCCGCAGAGACCAAGAGACCCAGTACTTC
CASSRRDQETQYF
>once|TRBV12-3/TRBV12-4|TRBJ2-3|TRBD2
TGTGCCCGCAGTTTAGCGCTGGCTAGCGGGAGGGGGCCAGATACGCAGTATTTT
CARSLALASGRGPDTQYF
>many|TRBV7-6|TRBJ1-3|TRBD1
TGTGCCAGCAGCTTAAGGACAGGGGCTGGAAACACCATATATTTT
CASSLRTGAGNTIYF
>NA|TRBV2|TRBJ2-6|NA
TGTGCCAGCAGTGACTGGAGCTCTGGGGCCAACGTCCTGACTTTC
CASSDWSSGANVLTF
>many|TRBV7-3|TRBJ1-1|NA
TGTGCCAGCAGCGCAACCAAGAACACTGAAGCTTTCTTT
CASSATKNTEAFF
>NA|TRBV27|TRBJ2-7|NA
TGTGCCAGCGGGGGGGCATACGCGGTCGAGCAGTACTTC
CASGGAYAVEQYF
>NA|TRBV28|TRBJ2-7|TRBD1
TGTGCCAGCAGGGACAGGGGGCAATTCTACGAGCAGTACTTC
CASRDRGQFYEQYF
>many|TRBV12-3/TRBV12-4|TRBJ1-2|TRBD1
TGTGCCAGCAGTCGCACCTCCGGGACAGTCAACTATGGCTACACCTTC
CASSRTSGTVNYGYTF
>NA|TRBV11-2|TRBJ1-6|NA
TGTGCCAGCAGCGAAAGAAGGACACCCCTCCACTTT
CASSERRTPLHF
>many|TRBV6-1|TRBJ1-2|TRBD1
TGTGCCAGCAGCCCCACAGGGGCTAACTATGGCTACACCTTC
CASSPTGANYGYTF
>NA|TRBV5-1|TRBJ2-1|TRBD2
TGCGCCAGCAGCTTGGTTGGTAGCGGGGGAGGAAACTCCAATGAGCAGTTCTTC
CASSLVGSGGGNSNEQFF
>NA|TRBV5-5|TRBJ2-7|TRBD1
TGTGCCAGCAGCCGATACCGACAGGGCCCCTACGAGCAGTACTTC
CASSRYRQGPYEQYF
>NA|TRBV28|TRBJ1-2|TRBD1
TGTGCCAGCAGTCGGGGACAGGGTCACAGTGGCTACACCTTC
CASSRGQGHSGYTF
>NA|TRBV6-2/TRBV6-3|TRBJ2-7|NA
TGTGCCAGCAGTTCCGTGGGACCCTACGAGCAGTACTTC
CASSSVGPYEQYF
>many|TRBV7-8|TRBJ1-1|NA
TGTGCCAGCAGCACCCGATCGGGCGCTGAAGCTTTCTTT
CASSTRSGAEAFF
>many|TRBV2|TRBJ1-2|NA
TGTGCCAGCAGTGAATCCTCGGGCGGTGGCTACACCTTC
CASSESSGGGYTF
>few|TRBV9|TRBJ2-7|NA
TGTGCCAGCAGCGTAGGGGCAGGGGATCCCGACGAGCAGTACTTC
CASSVGAGDPDEQYF
>NA|TRBV20-1|TRBJ2-7|NA
TGCAGTGCTAGAGAGGACAGTTACGAGCAGTACTTC
CSAREDSYEQYF
>NA|TRBV5-1|TRBJ2-7|NA
TGCGCCAGCAGCTTGGAACCGGGGGCTCCATCTAACGAGCAGTACTTC
CASSLEPGAPSNEQYF
>many|TRBV10-2|TRBJ2-1|TRBD1
TGCGCCAGCTCCCCAGGGGACAGTACCTACAATGAGCAGTTCTTC
CASSPGDSTYNEQFF
>many|TRBV7-9|TRBJ1-1|NA
TGTGCCAGCAGCTTAGGCTACGGAGGGGTAGGAACTGAAGCTTTCTTT
CASSLGYGGVGTEAFF
>NA|TRBV18|TRBJ1-1|NA
TGTGCCAGCTCACCGGCGAGTAAGGGCACTGAAGCTTTCTTT
CASSPASKGTEAFF
>many|TRBV11-2|TRBJ2-7|TRBD1
TGTGCCAGCAGCTTACCAGGGGGAGTGTACGAGCAGTACTTC
CASSLPGGVYEQYF
>many|TRBV10-3|TRBJ2-1|NA
TGTGCCATCAGTGAGTCGGGGCGGGATGAGCAGTTCTTC
CAISESGRDEQFF